The next 23 T cell receptor beta chains were all read from a single sample in a study of blood T cells in healthy people across ages (dated by TCRdb to 2013 to 2016). The library came from 5' RACE. Sequenced on an Illumina HiSeq 2500. A second about 6 to 11 cycle PCR used a sample-barcoded 5' primer and a J-beta primer mix. TCRdb reprocessing: public reads trimmed at Q25 with fastp, clones called with MiXCR, in-frame beta chains kept. CDR3 protein duplicates are merged, each entry listing the most common genes and DNA. The sample table lists 910,000 or so distinct CDR3 sequences, just over 50% of them with a count of one. The ten most abundant clones make up 20% to 25% of the sample. The sequencing sample was made of blood. Receptors originate from a woman aged 60 to 75 in good health.

As to this clonotype: A read error may account for a junction end that differs from germline. The V call is TRBV5-1, the J call TRBJ2-7, with a tentative D call TRBD1 (5 bases). CDR1 SGHRS and CDR2 YFSETQ come from the germline V gene. The CDR3 runs to 17 residues. The CDR3 DNA reads TGCGCCAACAGCTTGGCCCAGACAGCCACTTACTACTACGAGCAGTACTTC. The encoded protein is CANSLAQTATYYYEQYF.

The chain couples TRBV6-2 or TRBV6-3 to TRBJ2-1, with 14 nucleotides matching TRBD2. Per germline, CDR1 MNHEY and CDR2 SVGEGT. The CDR3 covers 16 residues. Trimming at V came to 5 bases and at J to 9 bases, leaving 9 bases not matched to a gene. The CDR3 loop is CASSPRLAGGPGEQFF. The CDR3 DNA follows: TGTGCCAGCAGTCCTCGACTAGCGGGAGGGCCGGGTGAGCAGTTCTTC.

V and J are TRBV7-2 and TRBJ1-4; possibly TRBD1 for D (5 bases). V dropped 1 base and J dropped 7 bases, with 19 bases sitting between them. CDR3 length equals 17 residues. The germline V gene encodes CDR1 SGHTA and CDR2 FQGNSA. In nucleotides, the CDR3 is TGTGCCAGCAGCTTAGAGTCCTGGGGGATCGGGAGTGAAAAACTGTTTTTT. This translates into CASSLESWGIGSEKLFF.

The V and J genes are TRBV6-5 and TRBJ2-7, with 10 positions matching TRBD1. The CDR3 consists of 14 residues. Unmatched junction bases numbered 6, after V lost 7 bases and J lost 3 bases. Germline V gene data show CDR1 as MNHEY and CDR2 as SVGAGI. The DNA for the CDR3 is TGTGCCAGCACCCGCAGGACAGGGGGCTACGAGCAGTACTTC. Translating it yields CASTRRTGGYEQYF.

This chain joins TRBV11-2 and TRBJ2-7, with 7 bases identical to TRBD2. Germline assignment: CDR1 SGHAT and CDR2 FQNNGV. Germline trimming cut 3 bases from V and 0 bases from J; bases unmatched to any gene: 14. CDR3 length: 18 amino acids. Here the CDR3 DNA reads TGTGCCAGCAGCTTTAATCGAGGAGCTAGCGGCCTCTCCTACGAGCAGTACTTC. It specifies CASSFNRGASGLSYEQYF.

This clonotype was counted many times. This chain connects TRBV7-8 to TRBJ2-7; no clear D. The V end lost 3 bases, the J end lost 1 base, and 10 bases lay between the germline ends. CDR1 is SGHVS and CDR2 is FQNEAQ in the germline V gene. CDR3 length: 14 amino acids. The CDR3 loop reads CASSFRTDSYEQYF. The CDR3 DNA reads TGTGCCAGCAGCTTTCGGACGGATTCCTACGAGCAGTACTTC.

The chain recombines TRBV7-9 with TRBJ2-4, with TRBD1 identical over 9 bases. In germline, CDR1 is SEHNR, CDR2 FQNEAQ (reference sequence). Trimming removed 7 bases from V and 6 bases from J; junction bases left unmatched: 10. The CDR3 extends over 15 amino acids. In DNA form, the CDR3 reads TGTGCCAGCACCGGGACAGGGACTGGCGGAAACATTCAGTACTTC. Protein product: CASTGTGTGGNIQYF.

There are a few counts of this clonotype. The gene calls are TRBV7-2 and TRBJ2-7, with a possible D match to TRBD2 (5 bases). The CDR3 is 15 residues long. The germline V and J ends were trimmed by 0 bases and 6 bases, with 15 bases remaining between them. CDR1 SGHTA and CDR2 FQGNSA come from the germline V gene. This CDR3 is CASSLALGGPAEQYF. The CDR3 nucleotides read TGTGCCAGCAGCTTAGCGCTCGGAGGACCCGCCGAGCAGTACTTC. The full variable domain, with the rest looked up from reference TRBV7-2 and TRBJ2-7, is GAGVSQSPSNKVTEKGKDVELRCDPISGHTALYWYRQSLGQGLEFLIYFQGNSAPDKSGLPSDRFSAERTGGSVSTLTIQRTQQEDSAVYLCASSLALGGPAEQYFGPGTRLTVT.

This rearrangement joins TRBV25-1 to TRBJ2-3; no reliable D call. CDR3 length equals 14 residues. The germline V gene has CDR1 MGHDK and CDR2 SYGVNS. Between the trimmed V and J ends, which lost 1 base and 4 bases, there was a span of 9 bases. The CDR3: CASSESLSPDTQYF. In DNA, the CDR3 is TGTGCCAGCAGTGAATCACTCAGTCCAGATACGCAGTATTTT.

In nucleotides, the CDR3 is TGTGCCAGCAGTGGGAGACTAGCGGACAATGAGCAGTTCTTC. Translated, it gives CASSGRLADNEQFF. The chain links TRBV6-1 to TRBJ2-1; 9 positions match TRBD2. V trimming: 4 bases; J trimming: 5 bases; junction bases outside the gene matches: 3. The CDR3 extends over 14 amino acids. Per the germline V gene, CDR1 is MNHNS and CDR2 is SASEGT.

This clonotype was detected once. The chain recombines TRBV24-1 with TRBJ2-3; 8 bases are shared with TRBD2. J lost 6 bases, V lost 9 bases, and 7 bases had no gene match. The CDR3 consists of 13 residues. The germline gives CDR1 KGHDR, CDR2 SFDVKD. The CDR3 bases are TGTGCCACCCGACGAGCGGGAGATGATACGCAGTATTTT. Translated, it gives CATRRAGDDTQYF.

Only a few counts were recorded for this clonotype. The chain is built from TRBV2 and TRBJ2-3; D is unclear. Trimming took off 8 bases at V and 4 bases at J, with 7 bases between the two ends. The CDR3 has 11 amino acids. Germline CDR1 is SNHLY and CDR2 is FYNNEI. CDR3 in DNA: TGTGCCAGCGTTAGAGCAGATACGCAGTATTTT. Protein: CASVRADTQYF.

V usage is TRBV4-1 and J usage is TRBJ2-2, with 7 positions matching TRBD2. Germline CDR1 MGHRA, CDR2 YSYEKL. V was clipped by 1 base and J by 3 bases; unmatched bases: 8. The CDR3 consists of 17 residues. The CDR3 here is CASSQGTQRGYTGELFF. In nucleotides, the CDR3 is TGCGCCAGCAGCCAAGGGACCCAGCGGGGATACACCGGGGAGCTGTTTTTT.

This clonotype was detected once. The chain uses TRBV21-1 and TRBJ2-7. TRBV21-1 is annotated as a pseudogene. The CDR3 runs 12 residues. The CDR3 DNA is TGTGCCAGCAGCAAAGAGTCGGCCGAGCAGTACTTC. Amino acid sequence: CASSKESAEQYF.

Notes on this clonotype: The junction shows a germline mismatch at one end, possibly a read error. The genes are TRBV4-2 and TRBJ1-5; 7 bases are shared with TRBD1. Germline values: CDR1 LGHNA, CDR2 YNFKEQ. The CDR3 length is 16 residues. CDR3 amino acids: CTSSQGGLYSNQPQHF. The CDR3 coding sequence is TGTACCAGCAGCCAAGGGGGCCTTTATAGCAATCAGCCCCAGCATTTT.

The chain employs TRBV4-1 and TRBJ1-5; D is perhaps TRBD1 (5 bases). The length of the CDR3 is 16 residues. Germline CDR1 is MGHRA and CDR2 is YSYEKL. With 0 bases removed from V and 3 bases from J, the gap between germline ends came to 12 bases. The CDR3 sequence is CASSQDPGLYNQPQHF. Here the CDR3 DNA reads TGCGCCAGCAGCCAAGATCCGGGGCTTTACAATCAGCCCCAGCATTTT.

The CDR3 DNA reads TGCGCCAGCAGTGTAGCGGGAGCGCACAATGAGCAGTACTTC. Translating it yields CASSVAGAHNEQYF. This sequence joins TRBV10-2 and TRBJ2-1; 9 bases fit TRBD2. The better agreement between TRBJ2-7 and the DNA end casts doubt on the J call. The germline gives CDR1 WSHSY, CDR2 SAAADI. The CDR3 totals 14 residues.

V and J are TRBV20-1 and TRBJ1-3; no reliable D call. Trimming took off 5 bases at V and 4 bases at J, with 12 bases between the two ends. Germline assignment: CDR1 DFQATT and CDR2 SNEGSKA (reference sequence). The CDR3 totals 13 residues. The CDR3 nucleotides are TGCAGTGCTTCAATATTCTACGGAAACACCATATATTTT. Its protein is CSASIFYGNTIYF.

V usage is TRBV20-1 and J usage is TRBJ2-3, with TRBD2 matching over 12 bases. Germline trimming cut 5 bases from V and 6 bases from J; bases unmatched to any gene: 6. Germline V CDR1 and CDR2: DFQATT, SNEGSKA (reference sequence). This CDR3 contains 14 residues. CDR3 residues: CSAPNLAGGDTQYF. The CDR3 bases are TGCAGTGCTCCCAACCTAGCGGGAGGGGATACGCAGTATTTT.

The V and J genes are TRBV18 and TRBJ2-7, with TRBD1 identical over 7 bases. The germline V gene encodes CDR1 KGHSH and CDR2 LQKENI. V was clipped by 1 base and J by 0 bases; unmatched bases: 3. The CDR3 is made up of 15 amino acids. Here the CDR3 DNA reads TGTGCCAGCTCACCACTTACAGGGGTCTCCTACGAGCAGTACTTC. Amino acid sequence: CASSPLTGVSYEQYF.

The rearrangement uses TRBV4-1 and TRBJ2-7; 8 bases are shared with TRBD2. The CDR3 is 16 residues long. V was clipped by 1 base and J by 2 bases; unmatched bases: 7. Germline V gene data show CDR1 as MGHRA and CDR2 as YSYEKL. This CDR3 reads CASSQASGRPTYEQYF. In DNA form, the CDR3 reads TGCGCCAGCAGCCAAGCCAGCGGGAGACCTACCTACGAGCAGTACTTC.

This clonotype has only a few counts. The chain is built from TRBV7-2 and TRBJ2-7; a weak D match, TRBD2 (5 bases). The CDR3 has 14 amino acids. V lost 3 bases and J lost 0, with 9 bases in between. The germline V gene has CDR1 SGHTA and CDR2 FQGNSA. The CDR3 spells CASSFGKNSYEQYF. The CDR3 nucleotides are TGTGCCAGCAGCTTCGGGAAGAACTCCTACGAGCAGTACTTC.

This clonotype was seen a few times. This chain uses TRBV30 with TRBJ2-7; 11 positions match TRBD2. V shed 4 bases and J 2 bases; nucleotides not matched to a gene: 1. CDR3 length: 13 amino acids. Germline values: CDR1 GTSNPN, CDR2 SVGIG (reference sequence). The CDR3 DNA sequence: TGTGCCTGGACACTAGCGGGGGCCTACGAGCAGTACTTC. Protein sequence: CAWTLAGAYEQYF. Drawing the rest from reference TRBV30 and TRBJ2-7, the complete variable domain is SQTIHQWPATLVQPVGSPLSLECTVEGTSNPNLYWYRQAAGRGLQLLFYSVGIGQISSEVPQNLSASRPQDRQFILSSKKLLLSDSGFYLCAWTLAGAYEQYFGPGTRLTVT.